One and the same sample provided the 25 T cell receptor beta chains below, sequenced in a study of Tregs in tolerant kidney transplant recipients. TCRdb keeps only in-frame clones here, not all; method: immunoSEQ multiplex PCR. This repertoire shows about 52,000 clones, about nine tenths found once; its top ten account for roughly 15%. Related graft donors supplied nonmyeloablative bone marrow transplants, and mixed chimerism was transient. Material: CD8+ T cells from blood (PBMCs), obtained 24 months after the transplant. The receptors shown here come from a human patient who received a combined kidney and bone marrow transplant. Some T cells could come from the graft donor.

The V and J genes are TRBV7-3 and TRBJ2-7, with TRBD2 identical over 7 bases. Germline lookup yields CDR1 SGHTA and CDR2 FQGTGA. CDR3 size: 14 residues. The V and J ends lost 3 bases and 1 base, in that order; junction bases with no gene match: 3. The CDR3 nucleotides read TGTGCCAGCAGCTTTGGGCGGGGGTCCTACGAGCAGTACTTC. It yields the protein CASSFGRGSYEQYF.

The rearrangement links TRBV7-2 to TRBJ1-1; no firm D call. Germline CDR1 is SGHTA and CDR2 is FQGNSA. Trimming shortened V by 5 bases and J by 3 bases, and 10 bases separated the two germline ends. The CDR3 extends over 13 amino acids. CDR3 nucleotides: TGTGCCAGCAGCCTAGGAGATTACACTGAAGCTTTCTTT. It is translated as CASSLGDYTEAFF.

The chain carries TRBV2 and TRBJ1-1; D is uncertain. The CDR3 loop spans 15 amino acids. Germline V lookup: CDR1 SNHLY, CDR2 FYNNEI. V shed 0 bases and J shed 0 bases, with 8 bases lying between them. DNA of the CDR3: TGTGCCAGCAGTGAAGCGAGGAGAATGAACACTGAAGCTTTCTTT. This codes for CASSEARRMNTEAFF.

V is TRBV6-5 and J is TRBJ1-5; 7 positions match TRBD1. The CDR3 runs to 15 residues. Per germline, CDR1 MNHEY and CDR2 SVGAGI. After removal of 4 bases from V and 3 bases from J, the junction contained 6 bases not matched to a gene. The CDR3 DNA reads as TGTGCCAGCAGTTCAAGGGACAGCTACAATCAGCCCCAGCATTTT. This translates into CASSSRDSYNQPQHF.

This rearrangement joins TRBV27 to TRBJ1-2; TRBD1 matches at 8 bases. CDR3 length: 14 residues. The junction had 6 bases not matched to a gene; V was cut back by 6 bases and J by 3 bases. Germline assignment: CDR1 MNHEY and CDR2 SMNVEV (reference sequence). CDR3 sequence reads: CASRTLTGDYGYTF. The DNA of the CDR3 is TGTGCCAGCAGGACCCTGACAGGGGACTATGGCTACACCTTC.

The gene calls are TRBV4-1 and TRBJ2-7; 7 bases align to TRBD1. The CDR3 totals 15 residues. Germline CDR1 and CDR2: MGHRA and YSYEKL. V was clipped by 1 base and J by 4 bases; unmatched bases: 7. CDR3 sequence (DNA): TGCGCCAGCAGCCAAGGGAAGGGGGCGGCGTACGAGCAGTACTTC. It is translated as CASSQGKGAAYEQYF.

The chain recombines TRBV28 with TRBJ2-5; a weak D match, TRBD2 (5 bases). Germline CDR1 and CDR2: MDHEN and SYDVKM. V was clipped by 3 bases and J by 13 bases, with 21 bases between them. The CDR3 has 14 residues. CDR3 DNA: TGTGCCAGCAGTTTCCTCCGGGGAAGACTCTTGGGGTACTTC. Translated, it gives CASSFLRGRLLGYF.

CDR3: CASSLTLAGAGELFF. The CDR3 region has the DNA TGTGCCAGCAGCTTAACACTAGCGGGAGCCGGGGAGCTGTTTTTT. The chain uses TRBV7-8 and TRBJ2-2; TRBD2 matches 11 bases. The CDR3 loop spans 15 amino acids. Looked up from germline, CDR1 is SGHVS and CDR2 is FQNEAQ. Trimming removed 2 bases from V and 6 bases from J; junction bases left unmatched: 2.

The sample holds one count of this clone. The chain carries TRBV19 and TRBJ1-6; the D gene is possibly TRBD1 (6 bases). The CDR3 is made up of 16 amino acids. In germline, CDR1 is LNHDA, CDR2 SQIVND (reference sequence). V was pared by 2 bases and J by 10 bases, with 18 bases between. The CDR3 region is CASSITTGTSGSPLHF. CDR3 nucleotide sequence: TGTGCCAGTAGTATAACCACGGGGACATCGGGATCACCCCTCCACTTT.

The V and J genes are TRBV9 and TRBJ1-5, with D possibly TRBD1 on 6 matching bases. The germline V gene encodes CDR1 SGDLS and CDR2 YYNGEE. The V end lost 0 bases, the J end lost 4 bases, and 11 bases lay between the germline ends. CDR3 length equals 15 residues. The CDR3 loop reads CASSVGRGFNQPQHF. In nucleotides, the CDR3 is TGTGCCAGCAGCGTAGGAAGGGGGTTTAATCAGCCCCAGCATTTT.

The chain employs TRBV9 and TRBJ2-7, with 9 bases lining up with TRBD1. After removal of 3 bases from V and 2 bases from J, the junction contained 3 bases not matched to a gene. The CDR3 has 14 amino acids. Germline V lookup: CDR1 SGDLS, CDR2 YYNGEE. For the CDR3, the DNA is TGTGCCAGCAGCGCCGGACAGGGGACCTACGAGCAGTACTTC. Translating it yields CASSAGQGTYEQYF.

The V and J genes are TRBV4-3 and TRBJ2-7; 7 positions match TRBD1. V lost 4 bases, J lost 2 bases, and 2 bases stayed unmatched. The V gene's germline CDR1 is LGHNA and CDR2 YSLEER. The CDR3 extends over 13 amino acids. CDR3 DNA sequence: TGCGCCAGCAGCCCCGGACAGGCCTACGAGCAGTACTTC. Amino acids: CASSPGQAYEQYF.

The chain combines TRBV7-9 with TRBJ2-4, with TRBD2 matching over 14 bases. Per germline, CDR1 SEHNR and CDR2 FQNEAQ (reference sequence). The CDR3 contains 17 residues. V gave up 4 bases and J gave up 8 bases; unmatched junction bases: 10. The CDR3 reads CASSSGLAGVGRDIQYF. The CDR3 bases are TGTGCCAGCAGCTCGGGACTAGCGGGAGTAGGTAGAGACATTCAGTACTTC. Together with reference TRBV7-9 and TRBJ2-4, the CDR3 gives the full variable domain: DTGVSQNPRHKITKRGQNVTFRCDPISEHNRLYWYRQTLGQGPEFLTYFQNEAQLEKSRLLSDRFSAERPKGSFSTLEIQRTEQGDSAMYLCASSSGLAGVGRDIQYFGAGTRLSVL.

The chain uses TRBV6-5 and TRBJ1-2, with a possible D match to TRBD1 (5 bases). Trimming removed 6 bases from V and 8 bases from J, with 13 bases in between. Looked up from germline, CDR1 is MNHEY and CDR2 is SVGAGI. The CDR3 spans 12 residues. CDR3 amino acids: CASSSGLRGYTF. CDR3 nucleotides: TGTGCCAGCAGCTCAGGGTTGCGAGGCTACACCTTC.

This clone was picked up one time. The chain employs TRBV9 and TRBJ2-1; 8 bases agree with TRBD1. The CDR3 runs to 19 residues. The V and J ends lost 0 bases and 0 bases, in that order; junction bases with no gene match: 11. Germline CDR1 SGDLS, CDR2 YYNGEE. Here the CDR3 reads CASSVEDGTGPSSYNEQFF. The CDR3 bases are TGTGCCAGCAGCGTAGAGGATGGGACAGGACCGAGCTCCTACAATGAGCAGTTCTTC.

The rearrangement links TRBV7-3 to TRBJ2-5, with a possible D match to TRBD2 (6 bases). V lost 3 bases to trimming and J lost 7 bases, with 12 bases between them. Germline V gene data show CDR1 as SGHTA and CDR2 as FQGTGA. The CDR3 is made up of 13 amino acids. CDR3 amino acids: CASSLGMGGTQYF. Written as DNA, the CDR3 is TGTGCCAGCAGCTTGGGTATGGGAGGGACCCAGTACTTC.

This chain's CDR3 is CASSLLTSANEQFF. The CDR3, as DNA: TGTGCCAGCAGTCTATTGACTAGTGCCAATGAGCAGTTCTTC. The chain is built from TRBV6-5 and TRBJ2-1; tentatively, D is TRBD2 (6 bases). Germline CDR1 MNHEY, CDR2 SVGAGI. Trimming removed 5 bases from V and 6 bases from J, with 14 bases in between. The CDR3 length is 14 residues.

The V and J genes are TRBV7-3 and TRBJ2-3, with D possibly matching TRBD2 (6 bases). CDR3 length: 14 amino acids. Germline CDR1 is SGHTA and CDR2 is FQGTGA. V was cut by 2 bases and J by 6 bases, with 12 bases left in between. The CDR3 coding sequence is TGTGCCAGCAGCTTATATCCCAGCGGGGATACGCAGTATTTT. Protein sequence: CASSLYPSGDTQYF.

This clone was seen a handful of times. V and J are TRBV5-6 and TRBJ1-2; the D is unclear. The CDR3 has 13 residues. Germline lookup yields CDR1 SGHDT and CDR2 YYEEEE. V shed 3 bases and J shed 4 bases, with 10 bases lying between them. The CDR3 DNA is TGTGCCAGCAGCTCCGGTTTCGGCTATGGCTACACCTTC. This codes for CASSSGFGYGYTF.

The rearrangement links TRBV19 to TRBJ2-7, with 12 bases aligning to TRBD1. Germline trimming cut 3 bases from V and 4 bases from J; bases unmatched to any gene: 4. Germline CDR1 reads LNHDA; CDR2 reads SQIVND (reference sequence). There are 15 residues in the CDR3. CDR3 region: CASSMGTGGAYEQYF. In DNA, the CDR3 is TGTGCCAGTAGTATGGGGACAGGGGGCGCGTACGAGCAGTACTTC.

The genes are TRBV9 and TRBJ2-4; D is unresolved. This CDR3 contains 12 residues. In germline, CDR1 is SGDLS, CDR2 YYNGEE. V was trimmed by 3 bases and J by 7 bases, leaving 8 bases between them. CDR3 DNA: TGTGCCAGCAGCGATGCCGGGAACATTCAGTACTTC. Translating it yields CASSDAGNIQYF.

On this clone: Other DNA sequences in this specimen translate into the identical CDR3. This chain connects TRBV2 to TRBJ1-6, with D unresolved. Germline lookup yields CDR1 SNHLY and CDR2 FYNNEI. Trimming stripped 0 bases from V and 10 bases from J, with 13 bases between. The CDR3 extends over 15 amino acids. The CDR3 bases are TGTGCCAGCAGTGAAGCGCTTGGAGGGAACTCACCCCTCCACTTT. It specifies CASSEALGGNSPLHF. Full variable domain (rest looked up from reference TRBV2 and TRBJ1-6): EPEVTQTPSHQVTQMGQEVILRCVPISNHLYFYWYRQILGQKVEFLVSFYNNEISEKSEIFDDQFSVERPDGSNFTLKIRSTKLEDSAMYFCASSEALGGNSPLHFGNGTRLTVT.

The gene calls are TRBV28 and TRBJ1-1; D gene uncertain. Germline-derived CDR1 and CDR2 are MDHEN and SYDVKM. The CDR3 runs to 14 residues. The ends were cut back, 6 bases at V and 1 base at J, with 12 bases in the middle. For the CDR3, the DNA is TGTGCCAGCAGCCCCTCAAGTAGGAACACTGAAGCTTTCTTT. It translates to CASSPSSRNTEAFF.

V usage is TRBV13 and J usage is TRBJ2-7, with D tentatively TRBD1 (5 bases). CDR3 length equals 13 residues. V shed 5 bases and J shed 5 bases, with 13 bases lying between them. Germline CDR1 is PRHDT and CDR2 is FYEKMQ (reference sequence). CDR3 sequence reads: CASSRQGFNEQYF. In DNA form, the CDR3 reads TGTGCCAGCAGCCGCCAGGGATTCAACGAGCAGTACTTC.

V is TRBV4-3 and J is TRBJ2-7, with 12 bases matching TRBD2. Per the germline V gene, CDR1 is LGHNA and CDR2 is YSLEER. The V and J ends lost 0 bases and 9 bases, in that order; junction bases with no gene match: 6. This CDR3 is 15 amino acids long. The CDR3 nucleotides read TGCGCCAGCAGCCAAGATCGTACTAGCGGGGGGCGGCAGTACTTC. Its protein is CASSQDRTSGGRQYF.